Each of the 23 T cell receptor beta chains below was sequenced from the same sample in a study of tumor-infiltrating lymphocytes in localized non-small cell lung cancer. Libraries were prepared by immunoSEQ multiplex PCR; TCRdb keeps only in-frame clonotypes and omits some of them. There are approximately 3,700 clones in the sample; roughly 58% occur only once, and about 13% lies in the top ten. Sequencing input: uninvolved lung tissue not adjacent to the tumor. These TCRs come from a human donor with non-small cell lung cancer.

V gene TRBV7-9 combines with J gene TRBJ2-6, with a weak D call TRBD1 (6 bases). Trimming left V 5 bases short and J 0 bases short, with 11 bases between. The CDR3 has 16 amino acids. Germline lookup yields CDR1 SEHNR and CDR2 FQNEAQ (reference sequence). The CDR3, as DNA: TGTGCCAGCAGCCAGTCCAGGGGCTCTGGGGCCAACGTCCTGACTTTC. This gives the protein CASSQSRGSGANVLTF. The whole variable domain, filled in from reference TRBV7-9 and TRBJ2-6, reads DTGVSQNPRHKITKRGQNVTFRCDPISEHNRLYWYRQTLGQGPEFLTYFQNEAQLEKSRLLSDRFSAERPKGSFSTLEIQRTEQGDSAMYLCASSQSRGSGANVLTFGAGSRLTVL.

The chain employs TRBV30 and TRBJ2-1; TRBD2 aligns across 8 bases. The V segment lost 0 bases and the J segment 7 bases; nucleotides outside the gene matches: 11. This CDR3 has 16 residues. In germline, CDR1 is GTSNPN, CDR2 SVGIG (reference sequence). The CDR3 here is CAWSVTAGGTLNEQFF. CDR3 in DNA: TGTGCCTGGAGTGTAACTGCGGGAGGAACGCTTAATGAGCAGTTCTTC.

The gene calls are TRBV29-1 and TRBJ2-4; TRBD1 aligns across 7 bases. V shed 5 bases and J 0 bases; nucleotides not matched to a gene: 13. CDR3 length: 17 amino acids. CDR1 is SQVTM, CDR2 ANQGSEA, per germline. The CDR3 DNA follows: TGCAGCGTTTCTACGGGACAGAGTCTTGTAGCCAAAAACATTCAGTACTTC. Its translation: CSVSTGQSLVAKNIQYF.

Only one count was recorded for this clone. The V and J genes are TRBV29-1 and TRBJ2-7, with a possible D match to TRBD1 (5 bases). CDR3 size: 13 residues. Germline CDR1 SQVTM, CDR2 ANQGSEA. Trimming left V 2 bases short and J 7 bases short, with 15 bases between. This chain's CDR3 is CSVESGLGHEQYF. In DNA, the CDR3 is TGCAGCGTTGAATCGGGTTTGGGGCATGAGCAGTACTTC.

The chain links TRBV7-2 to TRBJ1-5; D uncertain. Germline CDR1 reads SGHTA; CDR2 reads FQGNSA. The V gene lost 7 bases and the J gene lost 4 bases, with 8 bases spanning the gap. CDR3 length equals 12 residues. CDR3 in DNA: TGTGCCAGCACCTACCAAAATCAGCCCCAGCATTTT. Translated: CASTYQNQPQHF.

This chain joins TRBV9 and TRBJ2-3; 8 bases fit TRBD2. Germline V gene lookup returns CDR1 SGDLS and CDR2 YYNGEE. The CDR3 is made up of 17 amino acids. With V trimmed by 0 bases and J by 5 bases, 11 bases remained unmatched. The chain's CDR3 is CASSVAVGGAGEDTQYF. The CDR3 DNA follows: TGTGCCAGCAGCGTAGCTGTCGGGGGGGCTGGGGAAGATACGCAGTATTTT.

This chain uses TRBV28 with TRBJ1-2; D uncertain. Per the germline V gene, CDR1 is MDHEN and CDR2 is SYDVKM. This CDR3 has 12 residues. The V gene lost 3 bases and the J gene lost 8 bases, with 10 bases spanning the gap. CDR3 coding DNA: TGTGCCAGCAGTTTGCCCCAGACCGGCTACACCTTC. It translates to CASSLPQTGYTF.

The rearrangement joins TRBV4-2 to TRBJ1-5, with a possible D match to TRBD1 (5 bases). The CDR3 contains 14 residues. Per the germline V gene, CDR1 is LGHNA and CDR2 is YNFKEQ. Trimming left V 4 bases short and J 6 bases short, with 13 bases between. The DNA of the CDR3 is TGTGCCAGCAGCCTGAATGATGACAGTCAGCCCCAGCATTTT. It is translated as CASSLNDDSQPQHF.

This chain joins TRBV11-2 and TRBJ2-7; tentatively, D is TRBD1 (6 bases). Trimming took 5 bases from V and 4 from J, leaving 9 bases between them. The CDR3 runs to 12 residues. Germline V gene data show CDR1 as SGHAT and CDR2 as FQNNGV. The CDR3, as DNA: TGTGCCAGCAGCCCCACAGGGTACGAGCAGTACTTC. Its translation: CASSPTGYEQYF. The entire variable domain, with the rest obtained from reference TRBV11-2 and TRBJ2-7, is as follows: EAGVAQSPRYKIIEKRQSVAFWCNPISGHATLYWYQQILGQGPKLLIQFQNNGVVDDSQLPKDRFSAERLKGVDSTLKIQPAKLEDSAVYLCASSPTGYEQYFGPGTRLTVT.

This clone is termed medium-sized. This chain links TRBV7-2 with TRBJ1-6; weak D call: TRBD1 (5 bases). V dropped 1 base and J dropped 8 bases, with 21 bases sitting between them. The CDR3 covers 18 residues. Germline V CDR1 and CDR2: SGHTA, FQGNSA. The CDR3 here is CASSLVPRVGRADSPLHF. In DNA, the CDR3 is TGTGCCAGCAGCTTAGTCCCCCGCGTCGGCAGGGCGGATTCACCCCTCCACTTT.

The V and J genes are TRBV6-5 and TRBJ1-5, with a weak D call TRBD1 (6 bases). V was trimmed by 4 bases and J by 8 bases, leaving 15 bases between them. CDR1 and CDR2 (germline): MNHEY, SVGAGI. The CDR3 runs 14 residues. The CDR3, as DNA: TGTGCCAGCAGTTTGGGCGGGGGCGTTGAGCCCCAGCATTTT. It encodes CASSLGGGVEPQHF.

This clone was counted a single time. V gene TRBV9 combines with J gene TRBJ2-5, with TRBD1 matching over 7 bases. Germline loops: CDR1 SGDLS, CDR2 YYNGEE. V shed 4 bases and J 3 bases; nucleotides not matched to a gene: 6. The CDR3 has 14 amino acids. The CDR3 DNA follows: TGTGCCAGCAGCCCGTGGGACAGAGAAGAGACCCAGTACTTC. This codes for CASSPWDREETQYF.

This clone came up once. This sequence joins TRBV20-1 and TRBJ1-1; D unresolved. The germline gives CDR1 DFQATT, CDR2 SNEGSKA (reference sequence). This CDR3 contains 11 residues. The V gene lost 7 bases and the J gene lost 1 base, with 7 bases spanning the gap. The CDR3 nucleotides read TGCAGTGGGGCAGCGAACACTGAAGCTTTCTTT. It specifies CSGAANTEAFF.

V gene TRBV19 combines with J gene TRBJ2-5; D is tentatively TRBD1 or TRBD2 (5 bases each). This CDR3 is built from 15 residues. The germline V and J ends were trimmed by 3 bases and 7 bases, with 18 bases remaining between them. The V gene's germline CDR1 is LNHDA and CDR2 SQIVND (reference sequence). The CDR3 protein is CASSMVGDDMGTQYF. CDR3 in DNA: TGTGCCAGTAGTATGGTAGGGGACGACATGGGGACCCAGTACTTC.

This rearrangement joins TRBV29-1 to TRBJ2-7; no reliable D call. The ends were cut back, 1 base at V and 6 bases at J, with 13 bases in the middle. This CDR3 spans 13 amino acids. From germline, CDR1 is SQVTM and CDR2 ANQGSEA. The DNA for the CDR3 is TGCAGCGTTGAAGTAACACAGAGGTCCGAGCAGTACTTC. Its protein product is CSVEVTQRSEQYF.

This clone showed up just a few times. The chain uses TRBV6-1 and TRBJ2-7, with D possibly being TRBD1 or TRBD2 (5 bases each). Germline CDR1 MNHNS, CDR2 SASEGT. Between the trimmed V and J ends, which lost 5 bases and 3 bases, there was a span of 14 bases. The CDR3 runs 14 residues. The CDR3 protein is CASSSRDGVYEQYF. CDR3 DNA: TGTGCCAGCAGTTCCCGGGACGGGGTCTACGAGCAGTACTTC.

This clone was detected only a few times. The DNA of the CDR3 is TGTGCCAGCAGCTTAACCCCGGGGTTCTACGAGCAGTACTTC. Translated, it gives CASSLTPGFYEQYF. The chain couples TRBV11-2 to TRBJ2-7; perhaps TRBD2 as D (5 bases). The CDR3 is made up of 14 amino acids. V was clipped by 2 bases and J by 3 bases, with 11 bases between them. Germline V gives CDR1 SGHAT, CDR2 FQNNGV. Full variable domain (outside the CDR3, taken from reference TRBV11-2 and TRBJ2-7): EAGVAQSPRYKIIEKRQSVAFWCNPISGHATLYWYQQILGQGPKLLIQFQNNGVVDDSQLPKDRFSAERLKGVDSTLKIQPAKLEDSAVYLCASSLTPGFYEQYFGPGTRLTVT.

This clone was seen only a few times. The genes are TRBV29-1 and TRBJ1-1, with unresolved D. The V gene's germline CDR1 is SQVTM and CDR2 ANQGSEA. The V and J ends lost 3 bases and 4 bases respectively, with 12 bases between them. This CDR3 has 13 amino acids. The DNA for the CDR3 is TGCAGCGTTGATGGGGTCACGGTCACTGAAGCTTTCTTT. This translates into CSVDGVTVTEAFF.

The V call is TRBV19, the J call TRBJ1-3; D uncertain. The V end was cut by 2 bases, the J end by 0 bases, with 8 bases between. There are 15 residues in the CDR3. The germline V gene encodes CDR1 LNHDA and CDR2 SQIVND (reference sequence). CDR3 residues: CASSIIQSSGNTIYF. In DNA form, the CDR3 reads TGTGCCAGTAGTATAATACAGAGCTCTGGAAACACCATATATTTT.

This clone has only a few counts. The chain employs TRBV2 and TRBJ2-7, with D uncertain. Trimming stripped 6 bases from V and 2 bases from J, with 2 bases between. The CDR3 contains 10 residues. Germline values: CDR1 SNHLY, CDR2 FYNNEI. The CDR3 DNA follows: TGTGCCAGCAGGACCTACGAGCAGTACTTC. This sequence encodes CASRTYEQYF.

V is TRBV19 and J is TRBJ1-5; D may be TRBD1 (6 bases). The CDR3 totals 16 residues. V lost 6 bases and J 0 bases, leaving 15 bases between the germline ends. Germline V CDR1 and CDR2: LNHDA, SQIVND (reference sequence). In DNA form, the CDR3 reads TGTGCCAGTAGACTGGACAGAGATTTTAGCAATCAGCCCCAGCATTTT. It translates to CASRLDRDFSNQPQHF.

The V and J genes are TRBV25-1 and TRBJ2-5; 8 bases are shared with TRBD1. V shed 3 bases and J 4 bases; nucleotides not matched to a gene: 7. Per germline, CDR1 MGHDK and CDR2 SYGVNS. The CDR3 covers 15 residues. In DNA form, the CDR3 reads TGTGCCAGCAGTGAGACAGGGGCGGCAGCAGAGACCCAGTACTTC. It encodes CASSETGAAAETQYF.

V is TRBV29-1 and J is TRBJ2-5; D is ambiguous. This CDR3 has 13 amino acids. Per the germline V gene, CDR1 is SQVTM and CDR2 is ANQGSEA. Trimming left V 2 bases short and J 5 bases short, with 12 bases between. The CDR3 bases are TGCAGCGTTGAAACCACCTCCAGGGAGACCCAGTACTTC. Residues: CSVETTSRETQYF.